These 27 T cell receptor beta chains originate from one sample sequenced in a study of T cells in localized non-small cell lung cancer. TCRdb's table, derived via immunoSEQ multiplex PCR, lists solely in-frame clones and lacks some. The data contain tens of thousands of clones, about 88% of them singletons. The source material was peripheral blood, sampled before any cancer treatment. The receptors were gathered from a woman aged 40-69 years with stage I squamous cell lung carcinoma.

This clone occurred a few times. The CDR3: CSVHLGGGIQETQYF. Here the CDR3 DNA reads TGCAGCGTCCACCTTGGCGGGGGGATCCAAGAGACCCAGTACTTC. The genes are TRBV29-1 and TRBJ2-5, with 8 bases that match TRBD2. Germline V gene sequence: CDR1 SQVTM, CDR2 ANQGSEA. The CDR3 has 15 residues. The junction had 10 bases not matched to a gene; V was cut back by 6 bases and J by 1 base.

The CDR3 nucleotides read TGTGCCAGCAGCCCTGGCCGGGACTGGAACACTGAAGCTTTCTTT. This gives the protein CASSPGRDWNTEAFF. V is TRBV2 and J is TRBJ1-1; D may be TRBD1 (5 bases). V lost 6 bases to trimming and J lost 1 base, with 15 bases between them. Germline V gene data show CDR1 as SNHLY and CDR2 as FYNNEI. This CDR3 has 15 amino acids.

This sequence joins TRBV11-2 and TRBJ2-7; D is perhaps TRBD2 (6 bases). The length of the CDR3 is 17 residues. Germline CDR1 is SGHAT and CDR2 is FQNNGV. The V end lost 1 base, the J end lost 0 bases, and 16 bases lay between the germline ends. DNA for the CDR3: TGTGCCAGCAGCTTAGTGCTCGCGGGGACCAGCTCCTACGAGCAGTACTTC. This encodes CASSLVLAGTSSYEQYF.

This clone was detected a few times. The genes are TRBV30 and TRBJ2-3; 8 bases line up with TRBD2. V shed 2 bases and J 5 bases; nucleotides not matched to a gene: 9. CDR1 is GTSNPN, CDR2 SVGIG, per germline (reference sequence). The CDR3 loop spans 15 amino acids. DNA for the CDR3: TGTGCCTGGAGTTCCGGGGGGGGCCTCGGAGATACGCAGTATTTT. Amino acid sequence: CAWSSGGGLGDTQYF. The variable domain in full, completed from reference TRBV30 and TRBJ2-3, reads SQTIHQWPATLVQPVGSPLSLECTVEGTSNPNLYWYRQAAGRGLQLLFYSVGIGQISSEVPQNLSASRPQDRQFILSSKKLLLSDSGFYLCAWSSGGGLGDTQYFGPGTRLTVL.

This clone came up once. The rearrangement uses TRBV5-4 and TRBJ2-7; D is possibly TRBD2 (5 bases). V was cut by 4 bases and J by 1 base, with 18 bases left in between. CDR1 is SGHNT and CDR2 is YYREEE in the germline V gene (reference sequence). CDR3 length: 16 residues. The CDR3 coding sequence is TGTGCCAGCAGCATTCTCAATTCCGGGATTTCCTACGAGCAGTACTTC. Translating gives CASSILNSGISYEQYF.

This chain links TRBV4-1 with TRBJ1-5; no clear D. V lost 1 base and J lost 0, with 10 bases in between. CDR1 is MGHRA and CDR2 is YSYEKL in the germline V gene. CDR3 size: 16 residues. This CDR3 reads CASSQVAQSSNQPQHF. CDR3 in DNA: TGCGCCAGCAGCCAAGTGGCCCAAAGTAGCAATCAGCCCCAGCATTTT.

J is TRBJ1-5 and V is TRBV18; D gene ambiguous. The V end lost 3 bases, the J end lost 5 bases, and 11 bases lay between the germline ends. CDR3 length: 14 amino acids. CDR1 and CDR2 from the germline V gene are KGHSH and LQKENI. CDR3 nucleotides: TGTGCCAGCTCACCGGTCCCCGGGGATCAGCCCCAGCATTTT. Its protein is CASSPVPGDQPQHF.

The chain has TRBV4-2 and TRBJ1-1; a possible D gene is TRBD1 (6 bases). The V end lost 0 bases, the J end lost 6 bases, and 17 bases lay between the germline ends. The germline V gene encodes CDR1 LGHNA and CDR2 YNFKEQ. The CDR3 length is 16 residues. This CDR3 reads CASSQDRIVGASEAFF. The CDR3 bases are TGTGCCAGCAGCCAAGATCGTATTGTGGGGGCCTCTGAAGCTTTCTTT.

Only one count was recorded for this clone. The chain is built from TRBV30 and TRBJ2-7, with D possibly TRBD1 on 5 matching bases. The CDR3 length is 12 residues. Germline loops: CDR1 GTSNPN, CDR2 SVGIG (reference sequence). V lost 3 bases and J lost 6, with 12 bases in between. CDR3 bases: TGTGCCTGGAGCCAGGGTCTTCGCGAGCAGTACTTC. Translation: CAWSQGLREQYF.

This chain uses TRBV7-3 with TRBJ1-5; 7 bases are shared with TRBD1. The CDR3 is 14 residues long. V lost 5 bases, J lost 2 bases, and 3 bases stayed unmatched. Germline CDR1 SGHTA, CDR2 FQGTGA. The CDR3 DNA is TGTGCCAGCAGCCCCCAGGGGGGCAATCAGCCCCAGCATTTT. Protein sequence: CASSPQGGNQPQHF. Complete variable domain (other parts from reference TRBV7-3 and TRBJ1-5): GAGVSQTPSNKVTEKGKYVELRCDPISGHTALYWYRQSLGQGPEFLIYFQGTGAADDSGLPNDRFFAVRPEGSVSTLKIQRTERGDSAVYLCASSPQGGNQPQHFGDGTRLSIL.

The chain has TRBV15 and TRBJ2-1; 9 nucleotides agree with TRBD1. The CDR3 contains 15 residues. Germline CDR1 is LNHNV and CDR2 is YYDKDF (reference sequence). The V gene end was trimmed by 3 bases and the J gene end by 5 bases; junction bases not matched to a gene: 5. This CDR3 reads CATSRGQGPHNEQFF. In DNA, the CDR3 is TGTGCCACCAGCAGGGGACAGGGCCCCCACAATGAGCAGTTCTTC.

The J gene is TRBJ1-1, the V gene TRBV6-1; unclear D gene. The CDR3 consists of 13 residues. The germline gives CDR1 MNHNS, CDR2 SASEGT. V lost 5 bases, J lost 0 bases, and 7 bases lay in between. CDR3: CASSPGLNTEAFF. CDR3 DNA sequence: TGTGCCAGCAGTCCCGGGTTGAACACTGAAGCTTTCTTT.

The chain joins TRBV5-4 to TRBJ1-6; possible D gene TRBD1, 6 bases. The V and J ends lost 1 base and 7 bases respectively, with 12 bases between them. Germline V gene lookup returns CDR1 SGHNT and CDR2 YYREEE (reference sequence). The CDR3 length is 15 residues. CDR3 nucleotides: TGTGCCAGCAGCTTGAGTACAGGGTTGAATTCACCCCTCCACTTT. Translating gives CASSLSTGLNSPLHF.

The rearrangement uses TRBV29-1 and TRBJ2-7; possible D gene TRBD1, 6 bases. From germline, CDR1 is SQVTM and CDR2 ANQGSEA. V was pared by 5 bases and J by 7 bases, with 18 bases between. This CDR3 comprises 13 residues. The DNA of the CDR3 is TGCAGCGTTCTCCGACAGGTTTGGGGTGAGCAGTACTTC. This sequence encodes CSVLRQVWGEQYF.

V usage is TRBV7-9 and J usage is TRBJ1-2, with D perhaps TRBD1 (5 bases). Germline V gives CDR1 SEHNR, CDR2 FQNEAQ (reference sequence). This CDR3 is 13 amino acids long. V lost 4 bases to trimming and J lost 4 bases, with 10 bases between them. CDR3 loop: CASSSGPSYGYTF. CDR3 coding DNA: TGTGCCAGCAGCTCGGGACCGAGCTATGGCTACACCTTC.

The chain uses TRBV30 and TRBJ1-5; D not certain. Germline-derived CDR1 and CDR2 are GTSNPN and SVGIG (reference sequence). The CDR3 sequence is 11 residues long. Trimming left V 0 bases short and J 6 bases short, with 3 bases between. The CDR3 DNA is TGTGCCTGGAGTGTGGGTCAGCCCCAGCATTTT. Its translation is CAWSVGQPQHF.

The chain employs TRBV2 and TRBJ1-5; TRBD1 matches 10 bases. Per germline, CDR1 SNHLY and CDR2 FYNNEI. The V gene end was trimmed by 7 bases and the J gene end by 9 bases; junction bases not matched to a gene: 6. The CDR3 covers 13 residues. CDR3 in DNA: TGTGCCAGCAATCGGGACAGGGGAGGGCCCCAGCATTTT. It is translated as CASNRDRGGPQHF.

The chain employs TRBV25-1 and TRBJ1-4; 10 nucleotides line up with TRBD1. The V gene's germline CDR1 is MGHDK and CDR2 SYGVNS. The CDR3 extends over 16 amino acids. Trimming took 1 base from V and 8 from J; bases not matched to a gene: 7. This CDR3 is CASSEFLGTGDEKLFF. DNA of the CDR3: TGTGCCAGCAGTGAATTTCTAGGGACAGGGGACGAAAAACTGTTTTTT.

The rearrangement links TRBV2 to TRBJ2-7; 8 bases are shared with TRBD1. Germline CDR1 reads SNHLY; CDR2 reads FYNNEI. The CDR3 is 16 amino acids. Trimming cost V 7 bases and J 7 bases; bases outside gene matches: 18. The CDR3 is CASIPLPGQGNEEQYF. The DNA of the CDR3 is TGTGCCAGCATTCCCCTTCCCGGACAGGGTAACGAGGAGCAGTACTTC.

The chain carries TRBV5-1 and TRBJ1-5; a weak D match, TRBD1 (6 bases). The CDR3 runs 15 residues. The V gene lost 0 bases and the J gene lost 1 base, with 8 bases spanning the gap. Germline CDR1 is SGHRS and CDR2 is YFSETQ. CDR3 region: CASSLGGQSNQPQHF. CDR3 DNA sequence: TGCGCCAGCAGCTTGGGAGGACAGAGCAATCAGCCCCAGCATTTT.

This chain joins TRBV30 and TRBJ1-5, with D tentatively TRBD1 (5 bases). Germline CDR1 reads GTSNPN; CDR2 reads SVGIG (reference sequence). This CDR3 is built from 13 residues. V lost 2 bases and J 3 bases, leaving 8 bases between the germline ends. The CDR3 region has the DNA TGTGCCTGGAGTAAGGACACCAATCAGCCCCAGCATTTT. It translates to CAWSKDTNQPQHF.

The chain joins TRBV15 to TRBJ1-2; D possibly corresponds to TRBD1 (5 bases). Germline lookup yields CDR1 LNHNV and CDR2 YYDKDF (reference sequence). V lost 2 bases and J 4 bases, leaving 11 bases between the germline ends. The CDR3 spans 14 residues. The DNA of the CDR3 is TGTGCCACCAGCAGAATAGACAGAGGCTATGGCTACACCTTC. It encodes CATSRIDRGYGYTF. Looking up the rest from reference TRBV15 and TRBJ1-2 gives the full variable domain: DAMVIQNPRYQVTQFGKPVTLSCSQTLNHNVMYWYQQKSSQAPKLLFHYYDKDFNNEADTPDNFQSRRPNTSFCFLDIRSPGLGDTAMYLCATSRIDRGYGYTFGSGTRLTVV.

The genes are TRBV10-3 and TRBJ1-2; no reliable D call. The CDR3 has 14 amino acids. CDR1 and CDR2 from the germline V gene are ENHRY and SYGVKD. Trimming shortened V by 10 bases and J by 2 bases, and 17 bases separated the two germline ends. The CDR3 reads CATQRGPDNYGYTF. Written as DNA, the CDR3 is TGTGCCACCCAGCGCGGGCCGGACAACTATGGCTACACCTTC.

The chain is built from TRBV5-6 and TRBJ2-7; 12 bases align to TRBD2. Germline V gives CDR1 SGHDT, CDR2 YYEEEE. After removal of 4 bases from V and 0 bases from J, the junction contained 5 bases not matched to a gene. The CDR3 extends over 16 amino acids. CDR3 DNA: TGTGCCAGCAGCGTTAGACTAGCGGGGGTCTCCTACGAGCAGTACTTC. The encoded protein is CASSVRLAGVSYEQYF. Drawing the rest from reference TRBV5-6 and TRBJ2-7, the complete variable domain is DAGVTQSPTHLIKTRGQQVTLRCSPKSGHDTVSWYQQALGQGPQFIFQYYEEEERQRGNFPDRFSGHQFPNYSSELNVNALLLGDSALYLCASSVRLAGVSYEQYFGPGTRLTVT.

The V gene is TRBV6-6, the J gene TRBJ1-3, with D perhaps TRBD1 (5 bases). The CDR3 contains 16 residues. Germline lookup yields CDR1 MNHNY and CDR2 SVGAGI (reference sequence). The ends were cut back, 8 bases at V and 0 bases at J, with 17 bases in the middle. The CDR3 is CASVTGRILSGNTIYF. DNA of the CDR3: TGTGCCAGCGTAACGGGACGTATCCTCTCTGGAAACACCATATATTTT.

The CDR3 sequence is CASSLGMNTEAFF. CDR3 in DNA: TGTGCCAGCAGTTTGGGCATGAACACTGAAGCTTTCTTT. The chain recombines TRBV27 with TRBJ1-1; D not certain. Looked up from germline, CDR1 is MNHEY and CDR2 is SMNVEV (reference sequence). The CDR3 is 13 residues long. V was clipped by 3 bases and J by 0 bases, with 5 bases between them.

The chain couples TRBV6-5 to TRBJ2-1; 7 bases fit TRBD1. V gave up 0 bases and J gave up 7 bases; unmatched junction bases: 3. Germline V CDR1 and CDR2: MNHEY, SVGAGI. The CDR3 length is 14 residues. Written as DNA, the CDR3 is TGTGCCAGCAGTTACTCTCTCAGGGGGAATGAGCAGTTCTTC. This sequence encodes CASSYSLRGNEQFF.